This T cell receptor beta chain is from a study of blood T cell repertoires in COVID-19. Looking at the study overall: Donors in the United States, Italy and Spain gave samples during acute or convalescent COVID-19. T cells, B-cell-depleted T cells, or PBMCs provided the cDNA or gDNA that served as material.

Trimming removed 4 bases from V and 4 bases from J, with 11 bases in between. The CDR3 length is 13 residues. CDR1 and CDR2 from the germline V gene are LNHDA and SQIVND (reference sequence). The Seattle patients joined while their infection was active and were tracked longitudinally afterward. Original data processing: The assay estimated nucleated cells by amplifying reference gene primers. The repertoire was sequenced with immunoSEQ multiplex PCR; TCRdb's copy has only in-frame clones and lacks some. Clone size and the V and J calls come from that table; the DNA yielded D and trimming. The table records 250,000 to 400,000 clones, about nine tenths of them present only once.

The rearrangement uses TRBV19 and TRBJ2-7; D gene ambiguous. This receptor was taken from a woman in her thirties with COVID-19, enrolled during active disease. Material: peripheral blood. CDR3: CASSSSWFYEQYF. Here the CDR3 DNA reads TGTGCCAGTAGTAGTAGTTGGTTTTACGAGCAGTACTTC.